This T cell receptor (beta chain) was found in a study of T cells after yellow fever vaccination. Whole-study results and caveats: Abundant contaminating clonotypes from the bulk population could appear in FACS-sorted repertoires. Weaker in magnitude, the secondary response showed a faster peak on day 5 versus 15.

As TCR cDNA was made by 5'RACE template switching, a universal primer site and UMIs were added. TCRdb re-called the 5' RACE reads with MiXCR, one entry per CDR3 protein. Of 200,000 or so distinct CDR3 sequences listed, around 6.7% are singletons. Trimming removed 6 bases from V and 4 bases from J; junction bases left unmatched: 8. This CDR3 is 15 amino acids long. Germline V lookup: CDR1 MNHNS, CDR2 SASEGT. On this clonotype itself: Its specificity is unknown.

The source was CD4+ T cells sorted from PBMCs, collected on the day of the yellow fever booster vaccination. The receptor's source is a young man who received the YFV17D yellow fever vaccine. The rearrangement joins TRBV6-1 to TRBJ2-7, with 11 bases matching TRBD2. CDR3 sequence: CASRAPGLAAYEQYF. As DNA, the CDR3 is TGTGCCAGCAGGGCCCCGGGACTAGCGGCTTACGAGCAGTACTTC.